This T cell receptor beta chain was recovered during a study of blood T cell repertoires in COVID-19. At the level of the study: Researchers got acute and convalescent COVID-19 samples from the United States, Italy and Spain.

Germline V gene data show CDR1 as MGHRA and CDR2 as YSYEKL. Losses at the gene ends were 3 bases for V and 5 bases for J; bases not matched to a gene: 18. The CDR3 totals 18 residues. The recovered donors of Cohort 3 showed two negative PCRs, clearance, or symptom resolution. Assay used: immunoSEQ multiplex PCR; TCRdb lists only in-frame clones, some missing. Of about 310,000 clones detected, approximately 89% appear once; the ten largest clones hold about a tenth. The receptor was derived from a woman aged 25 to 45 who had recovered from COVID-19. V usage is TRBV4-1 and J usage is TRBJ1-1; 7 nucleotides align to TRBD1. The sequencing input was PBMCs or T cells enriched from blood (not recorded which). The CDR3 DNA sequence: TGCGCCAGCAGCCATATGACTGACAGGGCTTTTGTTGAAACTGAAGCTTTCTTT. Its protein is CASSHMTDRAFVETEAFF.